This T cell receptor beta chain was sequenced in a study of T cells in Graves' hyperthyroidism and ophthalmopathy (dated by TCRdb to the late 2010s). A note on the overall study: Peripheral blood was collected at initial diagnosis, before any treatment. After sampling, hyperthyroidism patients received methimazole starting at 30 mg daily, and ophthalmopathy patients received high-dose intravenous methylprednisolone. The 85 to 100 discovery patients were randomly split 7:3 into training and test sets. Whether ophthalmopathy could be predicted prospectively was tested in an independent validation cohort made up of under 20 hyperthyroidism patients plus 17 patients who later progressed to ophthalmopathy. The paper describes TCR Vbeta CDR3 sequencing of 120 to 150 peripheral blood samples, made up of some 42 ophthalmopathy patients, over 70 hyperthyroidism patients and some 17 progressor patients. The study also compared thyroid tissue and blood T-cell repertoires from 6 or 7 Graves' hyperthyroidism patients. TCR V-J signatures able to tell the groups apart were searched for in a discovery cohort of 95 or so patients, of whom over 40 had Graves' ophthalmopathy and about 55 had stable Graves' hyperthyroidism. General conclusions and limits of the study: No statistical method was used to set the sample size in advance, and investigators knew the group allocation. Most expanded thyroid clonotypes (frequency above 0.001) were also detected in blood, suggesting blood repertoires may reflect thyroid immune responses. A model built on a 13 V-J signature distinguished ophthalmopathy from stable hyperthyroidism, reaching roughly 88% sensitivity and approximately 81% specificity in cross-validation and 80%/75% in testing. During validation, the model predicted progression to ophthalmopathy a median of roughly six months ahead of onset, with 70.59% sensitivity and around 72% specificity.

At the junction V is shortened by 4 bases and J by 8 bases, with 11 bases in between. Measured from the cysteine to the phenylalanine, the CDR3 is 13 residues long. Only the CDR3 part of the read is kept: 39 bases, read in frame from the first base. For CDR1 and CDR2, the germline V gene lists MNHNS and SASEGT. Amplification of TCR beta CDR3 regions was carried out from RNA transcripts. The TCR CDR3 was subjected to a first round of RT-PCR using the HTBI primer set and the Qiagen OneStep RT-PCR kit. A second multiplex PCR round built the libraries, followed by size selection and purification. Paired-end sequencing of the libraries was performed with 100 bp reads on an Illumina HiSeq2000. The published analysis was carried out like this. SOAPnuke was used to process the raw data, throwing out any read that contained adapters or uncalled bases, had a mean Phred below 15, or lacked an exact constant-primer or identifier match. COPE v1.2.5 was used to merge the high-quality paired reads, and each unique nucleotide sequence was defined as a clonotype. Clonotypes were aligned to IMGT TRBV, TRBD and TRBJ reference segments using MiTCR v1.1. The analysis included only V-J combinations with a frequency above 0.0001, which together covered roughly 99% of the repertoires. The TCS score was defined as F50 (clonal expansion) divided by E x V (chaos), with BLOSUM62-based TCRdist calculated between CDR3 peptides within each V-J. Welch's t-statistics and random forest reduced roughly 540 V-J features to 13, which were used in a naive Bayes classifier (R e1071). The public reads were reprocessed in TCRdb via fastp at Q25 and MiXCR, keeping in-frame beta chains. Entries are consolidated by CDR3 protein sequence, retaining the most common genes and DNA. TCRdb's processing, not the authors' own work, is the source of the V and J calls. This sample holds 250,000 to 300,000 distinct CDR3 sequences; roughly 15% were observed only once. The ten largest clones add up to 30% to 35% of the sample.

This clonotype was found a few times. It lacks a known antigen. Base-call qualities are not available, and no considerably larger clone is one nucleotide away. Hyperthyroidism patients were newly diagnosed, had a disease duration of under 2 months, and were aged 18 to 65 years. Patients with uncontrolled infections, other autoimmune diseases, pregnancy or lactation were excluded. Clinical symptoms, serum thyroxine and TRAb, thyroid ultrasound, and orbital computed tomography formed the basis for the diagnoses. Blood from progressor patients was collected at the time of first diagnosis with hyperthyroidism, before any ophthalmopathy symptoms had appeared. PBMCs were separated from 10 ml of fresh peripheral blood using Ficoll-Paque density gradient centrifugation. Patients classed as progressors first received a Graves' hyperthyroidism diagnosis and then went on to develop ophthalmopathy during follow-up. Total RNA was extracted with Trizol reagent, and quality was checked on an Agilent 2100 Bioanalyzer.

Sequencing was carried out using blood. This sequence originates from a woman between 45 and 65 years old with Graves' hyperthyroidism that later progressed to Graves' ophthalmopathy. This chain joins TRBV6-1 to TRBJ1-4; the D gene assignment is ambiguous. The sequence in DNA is TGTGCCAGCAGTGCTGCTACCGGGGAAAAACTGTTTTTT. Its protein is CASSAATGEKLFF.